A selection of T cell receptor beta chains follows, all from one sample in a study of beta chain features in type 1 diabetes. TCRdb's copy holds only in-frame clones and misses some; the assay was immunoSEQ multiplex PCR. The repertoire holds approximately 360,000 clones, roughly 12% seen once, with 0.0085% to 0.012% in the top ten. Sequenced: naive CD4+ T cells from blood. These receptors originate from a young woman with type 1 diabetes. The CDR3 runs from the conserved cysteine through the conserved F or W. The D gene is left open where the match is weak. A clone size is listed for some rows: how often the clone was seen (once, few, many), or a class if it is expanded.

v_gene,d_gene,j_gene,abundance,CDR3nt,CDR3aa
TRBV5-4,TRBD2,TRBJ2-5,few,TGTGCCAGCTGCCCAGCGGGGGGCGGGGAGACCCAGTACTTC,CASCPAGGGETQYF
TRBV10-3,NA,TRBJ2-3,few,TGTGCCATCAGTGTGAGCTCGGGCACAGATACGCAGTATTTT,CAISVSSGTDTQYF
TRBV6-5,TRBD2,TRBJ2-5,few,TGTGCCAGCAGTTACTCGGGGACTAGCCGAGAGACCCAGTACTTC,CASSYSGTSRETQYF
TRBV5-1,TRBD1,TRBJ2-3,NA,TGCGCCAGCAGCTTTACCGGGACAGTTAACGCAGATACGCAGTATTTT,CASSFTGTVNADTQYF
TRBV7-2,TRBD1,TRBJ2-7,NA,TGTGCCAGCAGCTTAGTAGGGGGCGGCTCCTACGAGCAGTACTTC,CASSLVGGGSYEQYF
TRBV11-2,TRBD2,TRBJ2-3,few,TGTGCCAGCAGCACGACTAGCGCGCCCACAGATACGCAGTATTTT,CASSTTSAPTDTQYF
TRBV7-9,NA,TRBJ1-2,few,TGTGCTTCTTCCGCGGGGCTCTCGGGCTACACCTTC,CASSAGLSGYTF
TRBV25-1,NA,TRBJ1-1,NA,TGTGCCAGCAGTACGGCCAGGGCAGCTTTCTTT,CASSTARAAFF
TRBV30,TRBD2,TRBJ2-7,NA,TGTGCCTGGAGAGGAACTAGCGGTCCCCGCTACGAGCAGTACTTC,CAWRGTSGPRYEQYF
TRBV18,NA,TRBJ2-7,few,TGTGCCAGCTCACCGATCAGACAGGCAGCGGTATACGAGCAGTACTTC,CASSPIRQAAVYEQYF
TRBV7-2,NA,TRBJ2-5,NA,TGTGCCAGCAGCTTATCACAGAAGACCCAGTACTTC,CASSLSQKTQYF
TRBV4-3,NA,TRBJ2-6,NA,TGCGCCAGCAGCCAAGATTATGGGGCCAACGTCCTGACTTTC,CASSQDYGANVLTF
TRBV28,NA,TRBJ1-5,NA,TGTGCCAGCAGCTACAATCAGCCCCAGCATTTT,CASSYNQPQHF
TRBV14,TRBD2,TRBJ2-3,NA,TGTGCCAGCAGCCCCGGGACTAGCGGGTACACAGATACGCAGTATTTT,CASSPGTSGYTDTQYF
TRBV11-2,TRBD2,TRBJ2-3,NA,TGTGCCAGCAGCCCCCGACCTAGCGGGAGTCGAGATACGCAGTATTTT,CASSPRPSGSRDTQYF
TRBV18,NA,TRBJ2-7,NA,TGTGCCAGCTCACCACGAGAGTCCTACGAGCAGTACTTC,CASSPRESYEQYF
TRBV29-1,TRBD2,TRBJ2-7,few,TGCAGCGTTGGTCCTCGTCTAGCGGAGTCCTACGAGCAGTACTTC,CSVGPRLAESYEQYF
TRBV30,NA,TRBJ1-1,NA,TGTGCCTGGAAGGCAGGGCCTTACACTGAAGCTTTCTTT,CAWKAGPYTEAFF
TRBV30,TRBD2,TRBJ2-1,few,TGTGCCTGGAGGCAGACTAGCAGCGGTGAGCAGTTCTTC,CAWRQTSSGEQFF
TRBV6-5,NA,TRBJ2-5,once,TGTGCCAGCAGCAGGGAGGCGCAAGAGACCCAGTACTTC,CASSREAQETQYF
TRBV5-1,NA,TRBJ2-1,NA,TGCGCCAGCTCTGCGGCGGGTGGTCGGGATGAGCAGTTCTTC,CASSAAGGRDEQFF
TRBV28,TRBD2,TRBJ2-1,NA,TGTGCCAGCAGTTTGCCCGGGACTAGCGGAGACAATGAGCAGTTCTTC,CASSLPGTSGDNEQFF
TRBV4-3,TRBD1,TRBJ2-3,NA,TGCGCCAGCAGCGAGGGACAGGGAGCAGATACGCAGTATTTT,CASSEGQGADTQYF
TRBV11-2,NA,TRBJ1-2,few,TGTGCCAGCAGCTCGCGGGGGCACTATGGCTACACCTTC,CASSSRGHYGYTF
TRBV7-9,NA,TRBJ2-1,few,TGTGCCAGCACAAGCCGGGTTAGCGCCCATGAGCAGTTCTTC,CASTSRVSAHEQFF
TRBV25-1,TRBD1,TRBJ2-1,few,TGTGCCAGCAGTGTCGGGACAGGTGTCGGATTCTTC,CASSVGTGVGFF
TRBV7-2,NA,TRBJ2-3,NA,TGTGCCAGCAGCTTAGCGCCCGGAGATACGCAGTATTTT,CASSLAPGDTQYF
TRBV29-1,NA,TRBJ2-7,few,TGCAGCGCGGATGCCGGGAACCTAGGAAGGGACGAGCAGTACTTC,CSADAGNLGRDEQYF
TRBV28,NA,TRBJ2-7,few,TGTGCCAGCATCCCAGGGTATGGGTACGAGCAGTACTTC,CASIPGYGYEQYF
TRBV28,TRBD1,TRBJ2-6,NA,TGTGCCCTAAAACCGACAGGGGCCGGGGCCAACGTCCTGACTTTC,CALKPTGAGANVLTF
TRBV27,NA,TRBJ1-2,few,TGTGCCAGCAGTTTATCCACAGTCCCCATTGGCGGCTACACCTTC,CASSLSTVPIGGYTF
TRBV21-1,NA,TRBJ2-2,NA,TGTGCCAGCAGCAAACGGCGGATGGACACCGGGGAGCTGTTTTTT,CASSKRRMDTGELFF
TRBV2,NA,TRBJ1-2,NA,TGTGCCAGCCTATTGGCCGCGGGAGGGGGCTACACCTTC,CASLLAAGGGYTF
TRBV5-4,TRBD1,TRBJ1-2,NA,TGTGCCAGCAGCTTGACAGGGGGCGATGGCTACACCTTC,CASSLTGGDGYTF
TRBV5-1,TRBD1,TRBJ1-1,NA,TGCGCCAGCAGCCCCAGGGACAGGGGAAGCACTGAAGCTTTCTTT,CASSPRDRGSTEAFF
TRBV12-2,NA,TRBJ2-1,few,TGTGCAAGTCGCTTAGTTCGGGGTTTGGATGAGCAGTTCTTC,CASRLVRGLDEQFF
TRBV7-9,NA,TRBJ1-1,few,TGTGCCAGCAGTAGGGACATAGTGAACACTGAAGCTTTCTTT,CASSRDIVNTEAFF
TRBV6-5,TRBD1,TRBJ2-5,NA,TGTGCCAGCAGTTACGCGACAGGGTTGTTCCAAGAGACCCAGTACTTC,CASSYATGLFQETQYF
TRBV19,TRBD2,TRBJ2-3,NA,TGTGCCAGTACCCCCAGCGGGATCACAGATACGCAGTATTTT,CASTPSGITDTQYF
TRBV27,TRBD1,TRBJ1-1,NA,TGTGCCAGCAGTTTCTGGGGACAGGGGGGCACTGAAGCTTTCTTT,CASSFWGQGGTEAFF
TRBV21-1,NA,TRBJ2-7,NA,TGTGCCAGCAGCAAAGGGACAGGGGTCGTCTCCTACGAGCAGTACTTC,CASSKGTGVVSYEQYF
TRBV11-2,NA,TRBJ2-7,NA,TGTGCCAGCAGCTTAGGGGGGGACCCCTCCTACGAGCAGTACTTC,CASSLGGDPSYEQYF
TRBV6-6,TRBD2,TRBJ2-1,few,TGTGCCAGCGTTGGGGGACTAGCGGGCTCCTACAATGAGCAGTTCTTC,CASVGGLAGSYNEQFF
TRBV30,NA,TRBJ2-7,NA,TGTGCCTGGAGTCACAGCCCAGCTTACGAGCAGTACTTC,CAWSHSPAYEQYF
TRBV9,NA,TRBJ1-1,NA,TGTGCCAGCAGCGTAGCACAGGTGAACACTGAAGCTTTCTTT,CASSVAQVNTEAFF
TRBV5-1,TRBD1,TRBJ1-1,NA,TGCGCCAGCAGCTTGCAGGGGGTATCCATCGGCGCTGAAGCTTTCTTT,CASSLQGVSIGAEAFF
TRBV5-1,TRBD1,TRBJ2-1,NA,TGCGCCAGCAGCTTAGAGGGGACAGTCAGGGATGAGCAGTTCTTC,CASSLEGTVRDEQFF
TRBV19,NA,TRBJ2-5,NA,TGTGCCACCTCACAGGGAGTGGAGACCCAGTACTTC,CATSQGVETQYF
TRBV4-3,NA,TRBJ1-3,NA,TGCGCCAGCAGCCAAGACACCCCGCGGGACACCATATATTTT,CASSQDTPRDTIYF
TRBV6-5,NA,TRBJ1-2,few,TGTGCCAGCAGGCAGGGGAACTATGGCTACACCTTC,CASRQGNYGYTF
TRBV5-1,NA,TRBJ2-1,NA,TGCGCCAGCAGCTTGGGACAGAGGAACAATGAGCAGTTCTTC,CASSLGQRNNEQFF
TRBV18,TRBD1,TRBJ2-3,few,TGTGCCAGCTCCCAAGGGACAGGGTCTTTGGATACGCAGTATTTT,CASSQGTGSLDTQYF
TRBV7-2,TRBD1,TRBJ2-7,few,TGTGCCAGCAGCTTAGGGCCGGGACAGGGGGCTTACGAGCAGTACTTC,CASSLGPGQGAYEQYF
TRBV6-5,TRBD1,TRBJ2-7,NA,TGTGCCAGCAGTCGGGGACAGGTCTCCTACGAGCAGTACTTC,CASSRGQVSYEQYF
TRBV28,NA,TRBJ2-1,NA,TGTGCCAGCAGTTCCCCCCTTGAGCAGTTCTTC,CASSSPLEQFF
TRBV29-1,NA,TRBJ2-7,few,TGCAGCGTCGGACAGTCCAACGAGCAGTACTTC,CSVGQSNEQYF
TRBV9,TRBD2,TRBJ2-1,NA,TGTGCCAGCAGCCCGGGACTAGCGGGGGTGTACAATGAGCAGTTCTTC,CASSPGLAGVYNEQFF
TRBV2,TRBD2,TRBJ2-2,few,TGTGCCAGCAGTCAATCGGGAGGAAACACCGGGGAGCTGTTTTTT,CASSQSGGNTGELFF
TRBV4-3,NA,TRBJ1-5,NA,TGCGCCAGCAGCCCCGGTCACACTATTTCCCCTAATCAGCCCCAGCATTTT,CASSPGHTISPNQPQHF
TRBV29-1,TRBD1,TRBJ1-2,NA,TGCAGCGTCTCAGGGGGACAGGGTCGGGACTATGGCTACACCTTC,CSVSGGQGRDYGYTF